This note documents a single T cell receptor beta chain sequence. Its antigen is undetermined. This sample stems from a study of T-cell reconstitution after alpha-beta-depleted transplantation in children. Findings and caveats of the study: Some patients' high day-60 TCRbeta diversity was traced to surviving recipient T cells and thymic progenitors. Roughly two months post-transplant, alpha-beta T cells reportedly originated from several hundred graft clones that had expanded. T-cell numbers and diversity one year post-transplant derived largely from freshly generated T cells.

Researchers prepared the TCRbeta library using unique molecular identifiers, the study reports. MiXCR, applied by TCRdb to the PCR reads, yields one record per CDR3 protein. The sample records about 830,000 distinct CDR3 sequences, roughly 16% being singletons. The CDR3 covers 15 residues. V was clipped by 3 bases and J by 0 bases, with 11 bases between them. Germline V gives CDR1 SEHNR, CDR2 FQNEAQ (reference sequence). The sequence was collected from a male patient younger than 18 who had a stem cell transplant for acute lymphoblastic leukemia, so the T cells may come from the graft donor. The chain recombines TRBV7-9 with TRBJ1-1; a weak D match, TRBD1 (5 bases). Sequences were derived from PBMCs, mostly from graft donor cells, sampled 360 days after TCRalphabeta/CD19-depleted stem cell transplant. This CDR3 is CASSFGWGLNTEAFF. In DNA, the CDR3 is TGTGCCAGCAGCTTTGGTTGGGGCCTGAACACTGAAGCTTTCTTT.